The clone carrying this T cell receptor (beta chain) has a count of ten or more. Its matching antigen is unknown. Read coverage stops 3 residues before the CDR3 terminus; the germline J gene supplies the remainder. The sample originates from a study of T cell clonality in common variable immunodeficiency. Whole-study findings and limits: In common variable immunodeficiency, TCR beta chains reportedly carried fewer deletions and N-nucleotide insertions. CVID subjects showed higher TCRbeta clonality than healthy controls.

The V and J ends lost 5 bases and 6 bases, in that order; junction bases with no gene match: 3. Germline CDR1 reads GTSNPN; CDR2 reads SVGIG (reference sequence). CDR3 length equals 12 residues. Method: immunoSEQ multiplex PCR; TCRdb's copy keeps in-frame clones and lacks some. The sample was found to contain just under 20,000 clones, and every one recurs. For at least one year, all CVID subjects received replacement immunoglobulin. Material for sequencing was peripheral blood mononuclear cells. V is TRBV30 and J is TRBJ2-2; 7 positions agree with TRBD2. This sequence originates from a human donor with common variable immunodeficiency. The CDR3 spells CAWGGEAGELFF. The sequenced part of the CDR3 DNA is TGTGCCTGGGGGGGGGAGGCCGGGGAG.